These T cell receptor beta chains were read from a single sample in a study of Tregs in tolerant kidney transplant recipients. Clones were read by immunoSEQ multiplex PCR, and TCRdb kept only the in-frame ones, dropping some. The repertoire has more than 75,000 clones, under 95% of them found once; the top ten carry 0.46%. The material was CD4+ T cells from blood, obtained before the transplant. Receptors were obtained from a human donor who received a combined kidney and bone marrow transplant. CDR3s include the opening cysteine and the closing phenylalanine or tryptophan. A D gene is named only where the DNA matches it firmly. Not all rows give a size; the values are once, few, many and, for expanded clones, a class.

>TRBJ2-5|-|-|TRBV7-9
TGTGCCAGCAGCAAGACCGGGACAAGCACCACACGGACCCAGTACTTC
CASSKTGTSTTRTQYF
>TRBJ1-1|once|-|TRBV4-3
TGCGCCAGCAGCCAACAACCCCTAATGAACACTGAAGCTTTCTTT
CASSQQPLMNTEAFF
>TRBJ2-3|-|TRBD2|TRBV18
TGTGCCAGCTCACCGTTAGCGGGAGGGGCGCGGGATACGCAGTATTTT
CASSPLAGGARDTQYF
>TRBJ2-5|-|TRBD2|TRBV5-4
TGTGCCAGCAGCTTGTCAGCGGGGGAGCACCAAGAGACCCAGTACTTC
CASSLSAGEHQETQYF
>TRBJ1-2|few|TRBD1|TRBV2
TGTGCCAGCACCTGGACAGGGGCCCTTGGCTACACCTTC
CASTWTGALGYTF
>TRBJ2-1|-|-|TRBV7-3
TGTGCCAGCAGCTTAACGTTGAAAAGCCAAGATGAGCAGTTCTTC
CASSLTLKSQDEQFF
>TRBJ2-2|-|TRBD2|TRBV10-3
TGTGCCATCAGCGAGACTAGCGGGAGGTCGAACACCGGGGAGCTGTTTTTT
CAISETSGRSNTGELFF
>TRBJ2-1|-|TRBD2|TRBV4-2
TGTGCCAGCAGCCAGGGACTAGCGGAGCAGTTCTTC
CASSQGLAEQFF
>TRBJ2-3|-|TRBD2|TRBV15
TGTGCCACCAGCAGAGAAGGCGGGGGATACACAGATACGCAGTATTTT
CATSREGGGYTDTQYF
>TRBJ1-5|few|-|TRBV13
TGTGCCAGCAGAGACAGGCCCCAGCCCCAGCATTTT
CASRDRPQPQHF
>TRBJ2-7|-|TRBD1|TRBV9
TGTGCCAGCAGCGTAGATCCCGGGACAGGGAGATTCGAGCAGTACTTC
CASSVDPGTGRFEQYF
>TRBJ1-1|-|-|TRBV6-6
TGTGCCAGCACTCGGAGCAGGGAGGAGAACACTGAAGCTTTCTTT
CASTRSREENTEAFF
>TRBJ1-1|-|TRBD1|TRBV11-3
TGTGCCAGCAGCGTCACGGTGGGGGGACAGACTTTCTTT
CASSVTVGGQTFF
>TRBJ2-3|-|TRBD2|TRBV27
TGTGCCAGCAGTCCCTTAGCGGGGGGGAGCACAGATACGCAGTATTTT
CASSPLAGGSTDTQYF
>TRBJ2-1|-|TRBD2|TRBV5-1
TGCGCCAGCAGCTATAGCGGGGGGGCGGATGAGCAGTTCTTC
CASSYSGGADEQFF
>TRBJ2-1|-|TRBD2|TRBV5-4
TGTGCCAGCAGCCCCTGGGAGGGCCTAGGCAATGAGCAGTTCTTC
CASSPWEGLGNEQFF
>TRBJ2-5|-|TRBD2|TRBV7-3
TGTGCCAGCAGCCCGCGCGGACTAGCGGGAGGGGAGACCCAGTACTTC
CASSPRGLAGGETQYF
>TRBJ2-3|-|TRBD1|TRBV5-4
TGTGCCAGCAGCCGTATCATGGGACAGCGCACAGATACGCAGTATTTT
CASSRIMGQRTDTQYF
>TRBJ1-4|-|-|TRBV2
TGTGCCAGCAGTGAAAGGTTGCCGGGTCGCGATGAAAAACTGTTTTTT
CASSERLPGRDEKLFF
>TRBJ2-7|once|-|TRBV28
TGTGCCAGCAGCTGGGCAGGGGACCCCTCCTACGAGCAGTACTTC
CASSWAGDPSYEQYF
>TRBJ2-5|-|-|TRBV28
TGTGCCAGCGCTGGACAGCTCCAAGAGACCCAGTACTTC
CASAGQLQETQYF
>TRBJ1-2|once|TRBD1|TRBV5-4
TGTGCCAGCAGCCGGGACAGCTATGGCTACACCTTC
CASSRDSYGYTF
>TRBJ1-4|-|-|TRBV15
TGTGCCACCAGCAGAGATCGTGTTCGGATCGGGGGGCGCATAGGTAGTGAAAAACTGTTTTTT
CATSRDRVRIGGRIGSEKLFF
>TRBJ2-2|-|TRBD1|TRBV10-3
TGTGCCATCAATAGGGGGCGTACCGGGGAGCTGTTTTTT
CAINRGRTGELFF
>TRBJ1-1|-|TRBD1|TRBV6-5
TGTGCCAGCAGTTACTCACGTACAGGGGGCCAGAATGAAGCTTTCTTT
CASSYSRTGGQNEAFF
>TRBJ1-2|-|-|TRBV2
TGTGCCAGCAGTGGGGGGGGTAACTATGGCTACACCTTC
CASSGGGNYGYTF
>TRBJ2-5|-|TRBD2|TRBV5-1
TGCGCCAGCAGCCACCGACTAGCGGGGTTACAAGAGACCCAGTACTTC
CASSHRLAGLQETQYF
>TRBJ1-2|-|-|TRBV6-1
TGTGCCAGCCGGGGGGTAACTAACTATGGCTACACCTTC
CASRGVTNYGYTF
>TRBJ1-1|-|TRBD1|TRBV19
TGTGCCAGTAGTAAGGGGGCGATGGGCACTGAAGCTTTCTTT
CASSKGAMGTEAFF
>TRBJ2-1|-|TRBD2|TRBV7-2
TGTGCCAGCAGCTTACGGACTAGCAATTACAATGAGCAGTTCTTC
CASSLRTSNYNEQFF
>TRBJ2-2|-|-|TRBV7-3
TGTGCCAGCAGCACGGGGATGAACACCGGGGAGCTGTTTTTT
CASSTGMNTGELFF
>TRBJ2-7|-|TRBD2|TRBV18
TGTGCCAGCTCACAAAGCGGGAGGGGCCTCTTAGGTGAGCAGTACTTC
CASSQSGRGLLGEQYF
>TRBJ1-5|-|TRBD1|TRBV18
TGTGCCAGCTCACCGGTGGGACAGATTCGGTCCCAGCATTTT
CASSPVGQIRSQHF
>TRBJ2-1|once|TRBD2|TRBV7-9
TGTGCCAGCAGCTTAATGGCGGGAGTGGCGTATGAGCAGTTCTTC
CASSLMAGVAYEQFF
>TRBJ1-2|-|TRBD1|TRBV5-5
TGTGCCAGCACTCAAGAGTCGTGGACAGGGGTAAGATACTATGGCTACACCTTC
CASTQESWTGVRYYGYTF
>TRBJ2-3|-|-|TRBV5-4
TGTGCCAGCAGCTTGGACAGATCCCCTAGCACAGATACGCAGTATTTT
CASSLDRSPSTDTQYF
>TRBJ2-4|-|-|TRBV7-9
TGTGCCAGCAGCTTAGGCAGCCTCGGGACCAAAAACATTCAGTACTTC
CASSLGSLGTKNIQYF
>TRBJ1-6|-|-|TRBV9
TGTGCCAGCAGCGTAGCTCCTACGGAGAATTCACCCCTCCACTTT
CASSVAPTENSPLHF
>TRBJ1-5|-|TRBD1|TRBV27
TGTGCCAGCAGTCTAAGAAAAGACAGGGTGGTGGATCAGCCCCAGCATTTT
CASSLRKDRVVDQPQHF
>TRBJ2-3|-|-|TRBV4-3
TGCGCCAGCAGCCGAATACGGACAGACCTCTTTCGCACAGATACGCAGTATTTT
CASSRIRTDLFRTDTQYF
>TRBJ2-3|-|-|TRBV11-3
TGTGCCAGCAGCCCTACTCGGGATACGCAGTATTTT
CASSPTRDTQYF
>TRBJ2-5|-|TRBD2|TRBV19
TGTGCCAGTAGTATTGGACTAGCGGGGAAGACCCAGTACTTC
CASSIGLAGKTQYF
>TRBJ2-1|-|TRBD2|TRBV5-1
TGCGCCAGCAGGGAGGGACTAGCGCCGTCCTACAATGAGCAGTTCTTC
CASREGLAPSYNEQFF
>TRBJ1-2|-|-|TRBV7-9
TGTGCCAGCAGCATCCGGACAGCGTTAAGCGAATATGGCTACACCTTC
CASSIRTALSEYGYTF
>TRBJ1-1|once|-|TRBV7-9
TGTGCCAGCAGCTTACTCCAGGCGTTGAACACTGAAGCTTTCTTT
CASSLLQALNTEAFF
>TRBJ2-7|-|-|TRBV4-1
TGCGCCAGCAGCCAAGATCCAGGCAACGAGCAGTACTTC
CASSQDPGNEQYF
>TRBJ1-6|-|TRBD1|TRBV2
TGTGCCAGCAGTGAGTCGACAGGGTATTCACCCCTCCACTTT
CASSESTGYSPLHF
>TRBJ2-1|-|TRBD2|TRBV18
TGTGCCAGCTCCGGAGGGATAGCGGGACTCAATGAGCAGTTCTTC
CASSGGIAGLNEQFF
>TRBJ2-3|-|-|TRBV18
TGTGCCAGCTCACCTGGGGACTTTCCCACAGATACGCAGTATTTT
CASSPGDFPTDTQYF
>TRBJ1-2|few|-|TRBV10-3
TGTGCCATCAGTGAAAACCTAAACTATGGCTACACCTTC
CAISENLNYGYTF
>TRBJ1-6|-|-|TRBV7-2
TGTGCCAGCAGCCCTACAATCCGGGGGATAAATTCCCCCCTCCACTTT
CASSPTIRGINSPLHF
>TRBJ1-5|once|TRBD1|TRBV5-6
TGTGCCAGCAGCTACCACACAGGGGAGAGGCATCAGCCCCAGCATTTT
CASSYHTGERHQPQHF